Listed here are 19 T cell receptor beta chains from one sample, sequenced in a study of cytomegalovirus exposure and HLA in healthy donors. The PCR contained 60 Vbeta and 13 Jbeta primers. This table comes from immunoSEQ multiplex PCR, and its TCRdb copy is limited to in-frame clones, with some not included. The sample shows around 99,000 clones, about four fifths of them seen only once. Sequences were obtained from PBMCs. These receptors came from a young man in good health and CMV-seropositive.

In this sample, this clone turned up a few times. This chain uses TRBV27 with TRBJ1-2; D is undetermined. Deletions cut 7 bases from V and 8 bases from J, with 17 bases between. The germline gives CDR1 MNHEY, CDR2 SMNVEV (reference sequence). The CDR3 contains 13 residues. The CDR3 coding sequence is TGTGCCAGCAAAAGGGAGGGAATCCGAGGCTACACCTTC. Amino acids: CASKREGIRGYTF.

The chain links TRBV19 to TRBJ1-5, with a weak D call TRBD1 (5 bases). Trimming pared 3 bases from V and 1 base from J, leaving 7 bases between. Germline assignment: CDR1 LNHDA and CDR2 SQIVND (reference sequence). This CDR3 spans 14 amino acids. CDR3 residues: CASSMGGSNQPQHF. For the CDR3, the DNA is TGTGCCAGTAGTATGGGGGGAAGCAATCAGCCCCAGCATTTT.

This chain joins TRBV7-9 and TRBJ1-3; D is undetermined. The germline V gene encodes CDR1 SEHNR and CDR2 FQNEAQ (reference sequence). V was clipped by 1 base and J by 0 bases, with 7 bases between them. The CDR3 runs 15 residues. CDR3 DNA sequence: TGTGCCAGCAGCTTAGTAGGGAGCTCTGGAAACACCATATATTTT. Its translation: CASSLVGSSGNTIYF.

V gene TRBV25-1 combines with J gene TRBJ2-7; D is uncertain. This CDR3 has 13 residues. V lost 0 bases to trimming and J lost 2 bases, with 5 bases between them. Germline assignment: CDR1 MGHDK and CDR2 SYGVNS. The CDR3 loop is CASSEYPTYEQYF. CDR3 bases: TGTGCCAGCAGTGAATACCCCACCTACGAGCAGTACTTC.

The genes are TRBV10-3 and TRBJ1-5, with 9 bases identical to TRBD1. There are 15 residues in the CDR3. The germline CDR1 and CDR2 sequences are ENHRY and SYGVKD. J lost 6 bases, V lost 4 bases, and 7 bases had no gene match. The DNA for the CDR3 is TGTGCCATCAGTGGGGACAGGGATAAGGCTCAGCCCCAGCATTTT. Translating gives CAISGDRDKAQPQHF.

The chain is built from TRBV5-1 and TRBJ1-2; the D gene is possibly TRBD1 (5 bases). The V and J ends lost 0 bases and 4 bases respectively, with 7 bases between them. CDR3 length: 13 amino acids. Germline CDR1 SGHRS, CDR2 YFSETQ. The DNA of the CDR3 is TGCGCCAGCAGCTTGGTCAGGGCCTATGGCTACACCTTC. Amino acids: CASSLVRAYGYTF.

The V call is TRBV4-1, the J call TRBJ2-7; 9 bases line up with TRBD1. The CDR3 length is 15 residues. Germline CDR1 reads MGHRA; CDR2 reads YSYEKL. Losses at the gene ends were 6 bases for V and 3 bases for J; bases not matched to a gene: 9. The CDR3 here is CASRKQGAGFYEQYF. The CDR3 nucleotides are TGCGCCAGCAGAAAACAGGGGGCGGGTTTCTACGAGCAGTACTTC.

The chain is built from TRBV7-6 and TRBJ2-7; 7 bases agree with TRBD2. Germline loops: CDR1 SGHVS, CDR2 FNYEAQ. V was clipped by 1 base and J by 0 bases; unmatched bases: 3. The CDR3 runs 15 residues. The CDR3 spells CASSLGGGYSYEQYF. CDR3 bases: TGTGCCAGCAGCTTAGGCGGGGGATACTCCTACGAGCAGTACTTC.

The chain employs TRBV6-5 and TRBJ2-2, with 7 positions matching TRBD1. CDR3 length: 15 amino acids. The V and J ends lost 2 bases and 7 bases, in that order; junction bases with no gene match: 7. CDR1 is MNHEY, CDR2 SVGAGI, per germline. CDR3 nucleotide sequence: TGTGCCAGCAGTTACAAACAGGGGAATGGCGGGGAGCTGTTTTTT. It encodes CASSYKQGNGGELFF.

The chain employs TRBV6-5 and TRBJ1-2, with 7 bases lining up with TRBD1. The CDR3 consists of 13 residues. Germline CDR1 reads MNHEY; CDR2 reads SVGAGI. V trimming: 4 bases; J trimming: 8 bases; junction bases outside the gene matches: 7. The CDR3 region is CASSWGQPGGYTF. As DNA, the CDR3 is TGTGCCAGCAGTTGGGGACAGCCGGGGGGCTACACCTTC.

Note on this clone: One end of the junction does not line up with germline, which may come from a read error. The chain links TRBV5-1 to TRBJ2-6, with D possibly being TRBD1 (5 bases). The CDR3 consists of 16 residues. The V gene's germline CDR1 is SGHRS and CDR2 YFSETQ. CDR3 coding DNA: TGCGCCAGCAGCTTTGACAGCTACTCTGGGGCCAACGGCCTGACTTTC. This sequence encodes CASSFDSYSGANGLTF.

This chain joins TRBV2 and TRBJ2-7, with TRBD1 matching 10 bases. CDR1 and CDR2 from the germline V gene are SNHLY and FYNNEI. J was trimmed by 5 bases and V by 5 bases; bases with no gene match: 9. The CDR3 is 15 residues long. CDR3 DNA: TGTGCCAGCAGTTTCTTAGGGACAGGGGCAAACGAGCAGTACTTC. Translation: CASSFLGTGANEQYF.

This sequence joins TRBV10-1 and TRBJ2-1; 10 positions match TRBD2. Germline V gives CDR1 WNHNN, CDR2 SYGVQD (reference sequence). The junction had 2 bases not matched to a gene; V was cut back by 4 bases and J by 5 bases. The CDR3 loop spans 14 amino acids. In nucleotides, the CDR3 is TGCGCCAGCAGTGGGCTAGCGGGGGACAATGAGCAGTTCTTC. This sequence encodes CASSGLAGDNEQFF.

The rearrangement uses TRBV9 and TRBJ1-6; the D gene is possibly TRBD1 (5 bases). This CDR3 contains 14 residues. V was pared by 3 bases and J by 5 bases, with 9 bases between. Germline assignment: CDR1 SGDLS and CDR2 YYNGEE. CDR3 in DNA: TGTGCCAGCAGCGCGACAGATCATAATTCACCCCTCCACTTT. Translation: CASSATDHNSPLHF.

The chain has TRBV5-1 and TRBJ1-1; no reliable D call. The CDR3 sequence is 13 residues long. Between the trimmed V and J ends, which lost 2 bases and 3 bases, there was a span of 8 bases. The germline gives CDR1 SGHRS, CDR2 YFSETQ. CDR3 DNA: TGCGCCAGCAGCTTCATCGGGGACACTGAAGCTTTCTTT. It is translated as CASSFIGDTEAFF.

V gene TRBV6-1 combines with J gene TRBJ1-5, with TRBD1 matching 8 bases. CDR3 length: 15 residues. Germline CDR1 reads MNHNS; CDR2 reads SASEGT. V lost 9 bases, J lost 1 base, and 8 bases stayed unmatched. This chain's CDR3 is CASPIQGVSNQPQHF. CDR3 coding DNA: TGTGCCAGTCCGATACAGGGGGTCAGCAATCAGCCCCAGCATTTT.

For the CDR3, the DNA is TGTGCCAGCAGCTCACCGCGACAGCCAGCTAACTATGGCTACACCTTC. This translates into CASSSPRQPANYGYTF. The chain couples TRBV7-9 to TRBJ1-2; D is perhaps TRBD1 (5 bases). Germline loops: CDR1 SEHNR, CDR2 FQNEAQ (reference sequence). The germline V and J ends were trimmed by 4 bases and 0 bases, with 15 bases remaining between them. This CDR3 comprises 16 residues.

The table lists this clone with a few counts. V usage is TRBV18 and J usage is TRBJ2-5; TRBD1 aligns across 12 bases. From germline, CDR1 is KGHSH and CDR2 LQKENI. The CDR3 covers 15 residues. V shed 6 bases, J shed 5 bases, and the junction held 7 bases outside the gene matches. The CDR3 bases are TGTGCCAGCTCCCAGAGCGGGACAGGGGGCGAGACCCAGTACTTC. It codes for CASSQSGTGGETQYF.

CDR3 DNA sequence: TGCGCCAGCAGCACCCGACTAGCGTCAGATACGCAGTATTTT. Residues: CASSTRLASDTQYF. The chain is built from TRBV5-1 and TRBJ2-3, with 8 bases identical to TRBD2. The CDR3 has 14 amino acids. V shed 4 bases, J shed 4 bases, and the junction held 5 bases outside the gene matches. The germline CDR1 and CDR2 sequences are SGHRS and YFSETQ.